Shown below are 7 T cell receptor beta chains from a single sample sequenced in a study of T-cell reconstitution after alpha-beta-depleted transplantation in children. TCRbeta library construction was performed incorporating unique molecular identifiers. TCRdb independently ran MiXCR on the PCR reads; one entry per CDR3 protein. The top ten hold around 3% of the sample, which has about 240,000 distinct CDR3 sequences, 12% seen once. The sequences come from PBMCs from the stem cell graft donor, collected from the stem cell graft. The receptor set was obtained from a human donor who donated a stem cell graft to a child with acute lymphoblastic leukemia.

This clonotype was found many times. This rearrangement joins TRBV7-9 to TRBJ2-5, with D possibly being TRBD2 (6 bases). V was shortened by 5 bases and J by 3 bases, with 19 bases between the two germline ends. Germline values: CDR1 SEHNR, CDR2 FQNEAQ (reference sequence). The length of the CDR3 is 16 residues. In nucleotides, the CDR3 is TGTGCCAGCAGCCCCCCCCGTGGGCGACTAGAAGAGACCCAGTACTTC. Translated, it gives CASSPPRGRLEETQYF.

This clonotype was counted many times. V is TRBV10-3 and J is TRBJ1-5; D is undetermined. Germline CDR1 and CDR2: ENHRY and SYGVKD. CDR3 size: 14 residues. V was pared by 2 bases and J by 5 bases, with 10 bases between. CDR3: CAISESAGDQPQHF. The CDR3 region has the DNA TGTGCCATCAGTGAGAGTGCGGGAGATCAGCCCCAGCATTTT.

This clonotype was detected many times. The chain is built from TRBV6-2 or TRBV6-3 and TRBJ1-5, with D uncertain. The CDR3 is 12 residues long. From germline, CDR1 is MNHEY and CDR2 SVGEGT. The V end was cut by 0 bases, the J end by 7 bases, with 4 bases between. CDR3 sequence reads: CASSYSIQPQHF. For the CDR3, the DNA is TGTGCCAGCAGTTACTCCATCCAGCCCCAGCATTTT.

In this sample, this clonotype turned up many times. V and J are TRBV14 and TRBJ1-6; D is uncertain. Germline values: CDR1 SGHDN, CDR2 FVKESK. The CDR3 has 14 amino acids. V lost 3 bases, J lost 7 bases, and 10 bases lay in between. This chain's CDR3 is CASSHPGRNSPLHF. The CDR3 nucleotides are TGTGCCAGCAGCCACCCCGGACGAAATTCACCCCTCCACTTT.

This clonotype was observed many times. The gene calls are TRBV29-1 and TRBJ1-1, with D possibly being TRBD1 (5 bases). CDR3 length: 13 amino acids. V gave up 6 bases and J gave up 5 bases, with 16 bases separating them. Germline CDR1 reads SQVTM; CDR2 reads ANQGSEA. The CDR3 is CSVTLGEWTEAFF. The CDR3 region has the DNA TGCAGCGTCACTTTAGGGGAATGGACTGAAGCTTTCTTT.

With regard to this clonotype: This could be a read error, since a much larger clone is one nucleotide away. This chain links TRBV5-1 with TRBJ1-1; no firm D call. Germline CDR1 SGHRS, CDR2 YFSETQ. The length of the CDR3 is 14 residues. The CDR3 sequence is CASSLVAANNEAFF. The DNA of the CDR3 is TGCGCCAGCAGCTTGGTAGCCGCGAACAATGAAGCTTTCTTT. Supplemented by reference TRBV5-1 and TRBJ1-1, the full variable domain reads KAGVTQTPRYLIKTRGQQVTLSCSPISGHRSVSWYQQTPGQGLQFLFEYFSETQRNKGNFPGRFSGRQFSNSRSEMNVSTLELGDSALYLCASSLVAANNEAFFGQGTRLTVV.

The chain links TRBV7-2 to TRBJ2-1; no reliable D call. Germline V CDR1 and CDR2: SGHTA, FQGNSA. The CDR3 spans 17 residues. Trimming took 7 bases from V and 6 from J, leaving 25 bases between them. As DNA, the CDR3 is TGTGCCAGCAATTCCGGTAGGGCCCAGTCGAAGGCCAATGAGCAGTTCTTC. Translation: CASNSGRAQSKANEQFF.